Following are 9 T cell receptor beta chains from one sample sequenced in a study of blood T cell repertoires in COVID-19 (dated by TCRdb to the early 2020s). The library was built by means of the immunoSEQ multiplex PCR assay. Held by TCRdb, this immuneACCESS table contains in-frame sequences only and omits some clones. Under half of the omission traces to an unresolved V gene where checked; the cause of the rest is unknown. In all, the sample holds some 200,000 clones, and approximately 83% of those were seen once. The top ten constitute about 2.6% of the sample. Sequencing was done on a sample of peripheral blood. These receptor sequences come from a human donor with acute or convalescent COVID-19. The donor label of this sample is uncertain.

V gene TRBV5-6 combines with J gene TRBJ1-1; a possible D gene is TRBD1 (6 bases). Trimming took 0 bases from V and 5 from J, leaving 11 bases between them. Germline V gene lookup returns CDR1 SGHDT and CDR2 YYEEEE. This CDR3 contains 14 residues. This CDR3 reads CASSLGWGRTEAFF. The DNA of the CDR3 is TGTGCCAGCAGCTTGGGTTGGGGGCGGACTGAAGCTTTCTTT.

The gene calls are TRBV15 and TRBJ1-1; D not certain. The CDR3 is made up of 14 amino acids. Germline CDR1 and CDR2: LNHNV and YYDKDF (reference sequence). V was pared by 2 bases and J by 5 bases, with 12 bases between. For the CDR3, the DNA is TGTGCCACCAGCAGAAGTGCTCGGGGTACTGAAGCTTTCTTT. Amino acids: CATSRSARGTEAFF.

This chain links TRBV19 with TRBJ2-1; 16 bases align to TRBD2. Per germline, CDR1 LNHDA and CDR2 SQIVND (reference sequence). There are 19 residues in the CDR3. The J segment lost 1 base and the V segment lost 7 bases, leaving 10 bases of the junction unmatched. CDR3 nucleotides: TGTGCCAGTACCCCTATGGGGACTAGCGGGAGGGGTTCCTACAATGAGCAGTTCTTC. The encoded protein is CASTPMGTSGRGSYNEQFF. Variable domain in full (rest from reference TRBV19 and TRBJ2-1): DGGITQSPKYLFRKEGQNVTLSCEQNLNHDAMYWYRQDPGQGLRLIYYSQIVNDFQKGDIAEGYSVSREKKESFPLTVTSAQKNPTAFYLCASTPMGTSGRGSYNEQFFGPGTRLTVL.

The gene calls are TRBV29-1 and TRBJ1-1; the D gene is possibly TRBD1 (6 bases). Trimming removed 4 bases from V and 11 bases from J, with 20 bases in between. Per the germline V gene, CDR1 is SQVTM and CDR2 is ANQGSEA. The CDR3 runs to 13 residues. CDR3 protein: CSVGHLSEGVAFF. As DNA, the CDR3 is TGCAGCGTTGGCCACCTGAGTGAGGGGGTCGCTTTCTTT.

The V call is TRBV6-6, the J call TRBJ2-2, with TRBD1 identical over 9 bases. The germline gives CDR1 MNHNY, CDR2 SVGAGI (reference sequence). Trimming at V came to 8 bases and at J to 6 bases, leaving 7 bases not matched to a gene. CDR3 length equals 14 residues. CDR3 in DNA: TGTGCCAGCCAGACAGGGGGTAGCGCCGGGGAGCTGTTTTTT. The encoded protein is CASQTGGSAGELFF.

V usage is TRBV10-3 and J usage is TRBJ1-5, with D perhaps TRBD1 (5 bases). The germline V and J ends were trimmed by 3 bases and 4 bases, with 10 bases remaining between them. CDR3 length: 14 residues. Germline assignment: CDR1 ENHRY and CDR2 SYGVKD. The CDR3 spells CAISEGERNQPQHF. The CDR3, as DNA: TGTGCCATCAGTGAAGGGGAACGGAATCAGCCCCAGCATTTT.

J is TRBJ2-3 and V is TRBV6-6; D is ambiguous. CDR1 MNHNY and CDR2 SVGAGI come from the germline V gene (reference sequence). CDR3 size: 16 residues. V was shortened by 2 bases and J by 1 base, with 13 bases between the two germline ends. Here the CDR3 reads CASSYPELVGTDTQYF. The CDR3 DNA sequence: TGTGCCAGCAGTTACCCCGAGCTGGTCGGCACAGATACGCAGTATTTT.

The chain combines TRBV3-1 (or the pseudogene TRBV3-2) with TRBJ2-5; 7 bases are shared with TRBD1. The CDR3 is 16 amino acids. J gave up 5 bases and V 1 base, and 10 bases lay outside the gene matches. The V gene's germline CDR1 is LGHDT and CDR2 YNNKEL (reference sequence). This chain's CDR3 is CASSQGLAGGVETQYF. In DNA form, the CDR3 reads TGTGCCAGCAGCCAAGGTTTGGCAGGGGGAGTGGAGACCCAGTACTTC.

This clone was detected once. The rearrangement links TRBV5-4 to TRBJ2-6; no clear D gene. V lost 0 bases, J lost 0 bases, and 7 bases lay in between. The CDR3 spans 16 residues. The germline V gene has CDR1 SGHNT and CDR2 YYREEE (reference sequence). The CDR3 spells CASSLVEVSGANVLTF. DNA of the CDR3: TGTGCCAGCAGCTTGGTTGAGGTCTCTGGGGCCAACGTCCTGACTTTC. Full variable domain (remainder filled in from reference TRBV5-4 and TRBJ2-6): ETGVTQSPTHLIKTRGQQVTLRCSSQSGHNTVSWYQQALGQGPQFIFQYYREEENGRGNFPPRFSGLQFPNYSSELNVNALELDDSALYLCASSLVEVSGANVLTFGAGSRLTVL.